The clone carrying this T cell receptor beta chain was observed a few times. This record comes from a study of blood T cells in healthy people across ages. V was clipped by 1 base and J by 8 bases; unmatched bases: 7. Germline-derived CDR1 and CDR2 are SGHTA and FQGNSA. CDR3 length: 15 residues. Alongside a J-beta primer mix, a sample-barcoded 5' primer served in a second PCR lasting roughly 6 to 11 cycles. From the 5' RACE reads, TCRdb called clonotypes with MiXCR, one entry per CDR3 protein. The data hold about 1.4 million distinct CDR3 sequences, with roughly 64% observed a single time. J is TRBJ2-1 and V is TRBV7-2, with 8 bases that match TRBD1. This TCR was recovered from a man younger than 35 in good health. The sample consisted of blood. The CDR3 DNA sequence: TGTGCCAGCAGCTTAGTTGGGACAGGTTTGGATGAGCAGTTCTTC. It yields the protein CASSLVGTGLDEQFF.